This TCR beta chain was observed in a study of cytomegalovirus exposure and HLA in healthy donors. Study-level findings and limits: Many donors shared some public TCRs, even though most TCR sequences were rare.

In regard to this clone: As yet, its antigen is unknown.

Only in-frame clones appear in the TCRdb table, and some are missing; sequencing was by immunoSEQ multiplex PCR. Of about 120,000 clones in the sample, 90% to 96% were seen once. The ends were cut back, 1 base at V and 7 bases at J, with 16 bases in the middle. In germline, CDR1 is SEHNR, CDR2 FQNEAQ (reference sequence). The CDR3 is made up of 15 amino acids. This sequence was found in a young man in good health and CMV-seronegative. The V call is TRBV7-9, the J call TRBJ2-5; a weak D match, TRBD2 (5 bases). Sequencing input: PBMCs. CDR3 sequence reads: CASSLVGRGLGTQYF. The CDR3 nucleotides read TGTGCCAGCAGCTTAGTTGGAAGAGGGCTAGGGACCCAGTACTTC.